This TCR beta chain was documented in a study of blood T cell repertoires in COVID-19. The wider study: COVID-19 samples collected from the United States, Italy and Spain covered acute and convalescent phases. Sources were T cells, B-cell-depleted T cells, or PBMCs; the material itself was cDNA or gDNA.

Germline CDR1 reads SGHKS; CDR2 reads YYEKEE (reference sequence). Germline trimming cut 2 bases from V and 4 bases from J; bases unmatched to any gene: 0. The CDR3 totals 13 residues. Original processing notes: Amplified reference gene primers provided the basis for estimating nucleated cell counts. This table comes from immunoSEQ multiplex PCR, and its TCRdb copy is limited to in-frame clones, with some not included. V, J and clone size are taken as reported in that table, and D and trimming were inferred from the DNA itself. This sample yields around 250,000 clones, of which 88% are seen a single time; 2.5% to 4% belongs to the top ten.

The rearrangement joins TRBV5-5 to TRBJ2-7, with TRBD2 matching over 10 bases. Sequencing used PBMCs or T cells enriched from blood (not recorded which). The sequence was collected from a woman aged 40 to 50 who had been exposed to COVID-19. This CDR3 is CASSLLAGYEQYV. CDR3 coding DNA: TGTGCCAGCAGCTTACTAGCGGGGTACGAGCAGTACGTC.